Reported below is one T cell receptor beta chain. What was sequenced were expressed TCRB transcripts, since all of the isolated RNA had been reverse transcribed. Method: immunoSEQ multiplex PCR; TCRdb's copy keeps in-frame clones and lacks some. The data contain hundreds of thousands of clones, 30% of them singletons. The CDR3 contains 13 residues. Trimming took 6 bases from V and 4 from J, leaving 12 bases between them. Per the germline V gene, CDR1 is KGHSH and CDR2 is LQKENI. This sample is part of a study of beta chain features in type 1 diabetes. The rearrangement uses TRBV18 and TRBJ1-1; D might be TRBD1 (5 bases). This receptor was obtained from a man between 18 and 29 years old in good health. What was sequenced was naive CD4+ T cells from blood. The CDR3 DNA reads TGTGCCAGCTCGTCCGGGACGATCACTGAAGCTTTCTTT. Translated, it gives CASSSGTITEAFF.